This T cell receptor (beta chain) was captured by sequencing in a study of cytomegalovirus exposure and HLA in healthy donors. General study findings and limits: In a later analysis, specific HLA alleles were associated with approximately 16,000 TCR beta sequences at a 0.05 false discovery rate. The listing of 150 to 200 TCR beta chains classed them as cytomegalovirus-associated. A few CMV-associated chains proved CMV antigen-specific in vitro. Near-uniform donor sequencing depth was presumed by presence/absence analyses.

With 3 bases removed from V and 5 bases from J, the gap between germline ends came to 11 bases. The CDR3 sequence is 13 residues long. Regarding this clone: Its antigen is unknown.

A multiplex PCR was run with 60 Vbeta primers and 13 Jbeta primers. Sequenced by immunoSEQ multiplex PCR; TCRdb stores in-frame clones only, minus some. The specimen's table records 70,000 or so clones. Material: PBMCs. This sequence joins TRBV5-3 and TRBJ1-1, with D hard to call. TRBV5-3 is an open reading frame, and its role is uncertain. The sequence was collected from a female donor in good health and CMV-seropositive. The CDR3 region is CARSSDLGTEAFF. DNA for the CDR3: TGTGCCAGAAGCTCGGACTTAGGGACTGAAGCTTTCTTT.